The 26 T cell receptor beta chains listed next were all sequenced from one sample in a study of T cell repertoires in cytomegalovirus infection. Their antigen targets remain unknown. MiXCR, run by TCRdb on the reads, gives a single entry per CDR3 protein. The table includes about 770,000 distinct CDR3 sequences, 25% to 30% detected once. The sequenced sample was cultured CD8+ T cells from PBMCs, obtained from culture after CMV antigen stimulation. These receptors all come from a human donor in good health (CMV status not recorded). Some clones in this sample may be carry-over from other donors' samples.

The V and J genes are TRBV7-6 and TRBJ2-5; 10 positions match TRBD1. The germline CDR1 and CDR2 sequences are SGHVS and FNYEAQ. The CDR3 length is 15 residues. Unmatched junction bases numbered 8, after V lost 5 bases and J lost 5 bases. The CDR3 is CASSNLPGQGETQYF. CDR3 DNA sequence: TGTGCCAGCAGCAACCTTCCGGGACAGGGGGAGACCCAGTACTTC.

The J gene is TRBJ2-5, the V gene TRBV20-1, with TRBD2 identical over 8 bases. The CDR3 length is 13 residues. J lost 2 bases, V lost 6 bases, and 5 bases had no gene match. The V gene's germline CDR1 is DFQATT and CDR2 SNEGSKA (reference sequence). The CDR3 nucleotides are TGCAGTGCCAGCGGGGGTAGGCAAGAGACCCAGTACTTC. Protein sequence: CSASGGRQETQYF.

The CDR3, as DNA: TGTGCCAGCAGTCCGGGGGCCCCCATATACAATGAGCAGTTCTTC. This encodes CASSPGAPIYNEQFF. The chain links TRBV28 to TRBJ2-1, with D perhaps assigned TRBD1 or TRBD2 (6 bases each). Germline V gene sequence: CDR1 MDHEN, CDR2 SYDVKM. V shed 5 bases and J shed 4 bases, with 15 bases lying between them. The length of the CDR3 is 15 residues.

Here the CDR3 DNA reads TGTGCCAGCAGCGAACGAGGGAGGAAGGAAAAACTGTTTTTT. Its translation: CASSERGRKEKLFF. The genes are TRBV6-5 and TRBJ1-4; no clear D gene. V lost 6 bases and J 8 bases, leaving 16 bases between the germline ends. Germline V gene lookup returns CDR1 MNHEY and CDR2 SVGAGI. The CDR3 has 14 amino acids.

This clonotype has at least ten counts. The chain's CDR3 is CASSLGARGHRIQYF. The DNA for the CDR3 is TGTGCCAGCAGCTTAGGCGCGCGGGGGCATCGCATTCAGTACTTC. This chain links TRBV7-2 with TRBJ2-4; D might be TRBD2 (7 bases). Trimming cost V 1 base and J 9 bases, with 16 bases left between them. Germline V CDR1 and CDR2: SGHTA, FQGNSA. The CDR3 length is 15 residues.

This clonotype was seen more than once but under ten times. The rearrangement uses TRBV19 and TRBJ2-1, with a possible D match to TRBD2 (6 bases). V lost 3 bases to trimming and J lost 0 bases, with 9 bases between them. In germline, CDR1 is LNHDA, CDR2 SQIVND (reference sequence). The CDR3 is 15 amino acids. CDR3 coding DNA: TGTGCCAGTAGTATTCACGGGAGCTCCTACAATGAGCAGTTCTTC. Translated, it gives CASSIHGSSYNEQFF.

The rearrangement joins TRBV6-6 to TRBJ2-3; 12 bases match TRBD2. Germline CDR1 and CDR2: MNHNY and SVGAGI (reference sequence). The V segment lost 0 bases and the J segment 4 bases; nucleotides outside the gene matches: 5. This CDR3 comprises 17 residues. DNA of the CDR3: TGTGCCAGCAGTTACTCCCCCGGGACTAGCGGGCCAGATACGCAGTATTTT. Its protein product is CASSYSPGTSGPDTQYF.

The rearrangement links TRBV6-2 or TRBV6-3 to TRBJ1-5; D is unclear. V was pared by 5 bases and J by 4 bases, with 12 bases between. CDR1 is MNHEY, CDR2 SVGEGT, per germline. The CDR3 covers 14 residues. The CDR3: CASSLWGLNQPQHF. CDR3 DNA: TGTGCCAGCAGTCTATGGGGTTTGAATCAGCCCCAGCATTTT.

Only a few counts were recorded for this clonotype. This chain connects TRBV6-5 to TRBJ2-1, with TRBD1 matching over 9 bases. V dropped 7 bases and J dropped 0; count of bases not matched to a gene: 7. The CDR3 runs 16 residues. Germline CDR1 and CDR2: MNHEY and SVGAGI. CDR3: CASTDSTGGSYNEQFF. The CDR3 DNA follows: TGTGCCAGCACCGACTCGACAGGGGGCTCCTACAATGAGCAGTTCTTC.

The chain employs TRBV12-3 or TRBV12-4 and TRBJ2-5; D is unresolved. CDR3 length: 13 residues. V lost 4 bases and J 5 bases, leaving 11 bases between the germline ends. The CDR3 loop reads CASSSIPRETQYF. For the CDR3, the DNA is TGTGCCAGCAGTTCCATCCCACGGGAGACCCAGTACTTC.

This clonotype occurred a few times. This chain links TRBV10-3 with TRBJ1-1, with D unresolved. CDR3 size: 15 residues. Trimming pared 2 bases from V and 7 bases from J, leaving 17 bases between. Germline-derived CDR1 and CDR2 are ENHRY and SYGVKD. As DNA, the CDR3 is TGTGCCATCAGTGAGGCGAATCCTCACACGCTTGAAGCTTTCTTT. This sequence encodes CAISEANPHTLEAFF.

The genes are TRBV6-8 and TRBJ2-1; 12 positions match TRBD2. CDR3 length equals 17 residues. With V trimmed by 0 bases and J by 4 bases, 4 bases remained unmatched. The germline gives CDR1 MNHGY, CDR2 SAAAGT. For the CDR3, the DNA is TGTGCCAGCAGTTACTCGTATCTAGCGGGGGGGTACAATGAGCAGTTCTTC. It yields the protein CASSYSYLAGGYNEQFF.

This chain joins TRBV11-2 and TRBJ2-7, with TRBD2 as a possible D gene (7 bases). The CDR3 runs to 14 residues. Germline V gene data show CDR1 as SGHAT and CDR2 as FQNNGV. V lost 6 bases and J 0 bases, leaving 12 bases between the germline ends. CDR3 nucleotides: TGTGCCAGCAGGCGGGGGCACAGCTCCTACGAGCAGTACTTC. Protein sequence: CASRRGHSSYEQYF.

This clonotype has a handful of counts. CDR3 in DNA: TGTGCCAGCAGCCAAGAGTCAGGGACAACCTACGAGCAGTACTTC. Its protein product is CASSQESGTTYEQYF. The rearrangement joins TRBV14 to TRBJ2-7; D perhaps matches TRBD1 (6 bases). Trimming left V 0 bases short and J 2 bases short, with 11 bases between. CDR1 is SGHDN, CDR2 FVKESK, per germline. The CDR3 covers 15 residues.

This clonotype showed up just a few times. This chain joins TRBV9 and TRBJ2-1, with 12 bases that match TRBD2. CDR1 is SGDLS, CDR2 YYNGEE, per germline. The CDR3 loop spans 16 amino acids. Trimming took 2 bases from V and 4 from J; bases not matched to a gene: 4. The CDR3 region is CASSVPTSGGYNEQFF. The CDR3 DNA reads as TGTGCCAGCAGCGTCCCGACTAGCGGGGGATACAATGAGCAGTTCTTC.

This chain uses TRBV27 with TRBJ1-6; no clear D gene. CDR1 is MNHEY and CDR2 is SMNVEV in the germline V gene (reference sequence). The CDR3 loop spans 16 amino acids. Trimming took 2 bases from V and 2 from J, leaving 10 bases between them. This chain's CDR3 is CASSLTDEAYNSPLHF. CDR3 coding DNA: TGTGCCAGCAGTTTAACAGATGAGGCCTATAATTCACCCCTCCACTTT.

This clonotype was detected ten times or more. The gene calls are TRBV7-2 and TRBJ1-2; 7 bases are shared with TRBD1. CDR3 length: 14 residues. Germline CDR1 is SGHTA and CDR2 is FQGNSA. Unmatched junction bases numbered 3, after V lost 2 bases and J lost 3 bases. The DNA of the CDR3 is TGTGCCAGCAGCTTATCCCAGGGGGACTATGGCTACACCTTC. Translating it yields CASSLSQGDYGYTF.

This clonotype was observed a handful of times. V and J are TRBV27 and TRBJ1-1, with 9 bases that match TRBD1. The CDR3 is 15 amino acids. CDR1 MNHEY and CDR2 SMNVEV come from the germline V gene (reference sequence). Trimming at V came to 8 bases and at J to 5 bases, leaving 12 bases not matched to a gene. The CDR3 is CASSYSTGGRTEAFF. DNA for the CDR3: TGTGCCAGCTCTTACTCTACAGGGGGCCGGACTGAAGCTTTCTTT.

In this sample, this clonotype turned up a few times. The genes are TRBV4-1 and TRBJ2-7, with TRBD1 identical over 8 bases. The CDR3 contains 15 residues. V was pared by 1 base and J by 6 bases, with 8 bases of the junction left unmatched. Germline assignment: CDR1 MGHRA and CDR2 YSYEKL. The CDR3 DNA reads TGCGCCAGCAGCCAAGTCGGACAGGGAATTAGCGAGCAGTACTTC. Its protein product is CASSQVGQGISEQYF.

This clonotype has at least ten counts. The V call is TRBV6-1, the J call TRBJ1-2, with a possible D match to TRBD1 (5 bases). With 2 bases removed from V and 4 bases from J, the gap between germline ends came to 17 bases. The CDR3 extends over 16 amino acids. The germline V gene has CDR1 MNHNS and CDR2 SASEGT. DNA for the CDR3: TGTGCCAGCAGTGAATCCCGATGGGGGGTGAGCTATGGCTACACCTTC. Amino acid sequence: CASSESRWGVSYGYTF.

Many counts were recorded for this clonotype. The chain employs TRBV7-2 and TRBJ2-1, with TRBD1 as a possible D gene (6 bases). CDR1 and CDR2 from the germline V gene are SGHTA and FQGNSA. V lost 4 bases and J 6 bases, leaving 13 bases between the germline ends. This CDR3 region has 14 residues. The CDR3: CASSSGAGSNEQFF. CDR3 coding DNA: TGTGCCAGCAGCTCAGGGGCAGGGTCCAATGAGCAGTTCTTC.

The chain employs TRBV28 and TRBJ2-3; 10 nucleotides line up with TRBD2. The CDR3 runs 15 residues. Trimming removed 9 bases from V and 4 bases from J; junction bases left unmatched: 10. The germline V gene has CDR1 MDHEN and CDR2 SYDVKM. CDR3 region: CASFEAGGQADTQYF. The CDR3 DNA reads TGTGCCAGTTTCGAAGCGGGGGGGCAAGCAGATACGCAGTATTTT.

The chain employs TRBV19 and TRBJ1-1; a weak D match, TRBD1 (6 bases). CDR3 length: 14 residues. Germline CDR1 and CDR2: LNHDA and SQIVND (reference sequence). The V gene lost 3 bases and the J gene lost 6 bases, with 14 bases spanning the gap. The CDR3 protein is CASSMPPGGSEAFF. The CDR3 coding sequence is TGTGCCAGTAGTATGCCCCCGGGGGGCTCTGAAGCTTTCTTT.

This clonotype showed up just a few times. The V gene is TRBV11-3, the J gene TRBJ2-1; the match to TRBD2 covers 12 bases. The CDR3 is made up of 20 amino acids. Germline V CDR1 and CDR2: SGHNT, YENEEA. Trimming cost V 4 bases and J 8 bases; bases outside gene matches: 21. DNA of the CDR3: TGTGCCAGCAGCTCCGTCTTTCAACTAGCGGGGGGCCGCGTATTAGATGAGCAGTTCTTC. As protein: CASSSVFQLAGGRVLDEQFF.

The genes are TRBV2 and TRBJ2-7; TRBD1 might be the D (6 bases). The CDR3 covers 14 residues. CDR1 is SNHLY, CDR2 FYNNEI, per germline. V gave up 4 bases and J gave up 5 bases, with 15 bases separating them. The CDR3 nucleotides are TGTGCCAGCAGTGGGACAGCGTACGTGAACGAGCAGTACTTC. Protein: CASSGTAYVNEQYF. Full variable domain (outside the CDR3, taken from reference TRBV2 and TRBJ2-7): EPEVTQTPSHQVTQMGQEVILRCVPISNHLYFYWYRQILGQKVEFLVSFYNNEISEKSEIFDDQFSVERPDGSNFTLKIRSTKLEDSAMYFCASSGTAYVNEQYFGPGTRLTVT.

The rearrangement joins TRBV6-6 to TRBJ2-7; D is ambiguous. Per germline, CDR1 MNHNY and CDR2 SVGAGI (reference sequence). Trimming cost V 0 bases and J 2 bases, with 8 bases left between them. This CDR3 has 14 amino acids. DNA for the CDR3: TGTGCCAGCAGTTACTCGACTGCCACCTACGAGCAGTACGTC. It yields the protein CASSYSTATYEQYV.